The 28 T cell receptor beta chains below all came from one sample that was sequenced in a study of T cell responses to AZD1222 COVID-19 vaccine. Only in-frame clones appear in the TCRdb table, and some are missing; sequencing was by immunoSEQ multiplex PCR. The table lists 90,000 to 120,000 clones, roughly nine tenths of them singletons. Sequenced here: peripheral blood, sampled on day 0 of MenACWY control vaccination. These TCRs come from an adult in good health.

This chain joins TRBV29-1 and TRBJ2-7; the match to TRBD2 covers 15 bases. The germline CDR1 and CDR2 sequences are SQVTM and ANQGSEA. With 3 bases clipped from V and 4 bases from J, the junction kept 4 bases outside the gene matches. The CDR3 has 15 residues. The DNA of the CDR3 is TGCAGCGTTGAGGGACTAGCGGGGGGCGATTACGAGCAGTACTTC. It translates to CSVEGLAGGDYEQYF.

CDR3 loop: CASSSSGGTGELFF. In DNA form, the CDR3 reads TGTGCCAGCAGCTCGAGCGGGGGTACCGGGGAGCTGTTTTTT. This sequence joins TRBV7-9 and TRBJ2-2, with TRBD2 matching 8 bases. Looked up from germline, CDR1 is SEHNR and CDR2 is FQNEAQ (reference sequence). The CDR3 is 14 residues long. The junction had 3 bases not matched to a gene; V was cut back by 4 bases and J by 5 bases.

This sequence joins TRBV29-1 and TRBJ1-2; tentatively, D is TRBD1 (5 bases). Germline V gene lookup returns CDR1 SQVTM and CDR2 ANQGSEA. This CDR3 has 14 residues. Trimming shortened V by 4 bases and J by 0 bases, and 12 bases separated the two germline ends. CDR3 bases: TGCAGCGTTGGGGACGGCCCTTCTAACTATGGCTACACCTTC. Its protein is CSVGDGPSNYGYTF.

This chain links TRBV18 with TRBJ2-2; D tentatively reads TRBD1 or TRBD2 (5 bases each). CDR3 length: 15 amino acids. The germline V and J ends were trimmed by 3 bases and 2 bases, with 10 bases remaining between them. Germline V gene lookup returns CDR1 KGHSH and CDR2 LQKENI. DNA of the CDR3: TGTGCCAGCTCACCCCAGGGAGCCAACACCGGGGAGCTGTTTTTT. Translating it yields CASSPQGANTGELFF.

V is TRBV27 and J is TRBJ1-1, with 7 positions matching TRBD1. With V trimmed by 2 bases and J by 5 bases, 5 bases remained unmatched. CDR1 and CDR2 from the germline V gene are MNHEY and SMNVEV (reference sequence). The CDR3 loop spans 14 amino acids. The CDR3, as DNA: TGTGCCAGCAGTTTAGAGGGGGCGGGTACTGAAGCTTTCTTT. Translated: CASSLEGAGTEAFF.

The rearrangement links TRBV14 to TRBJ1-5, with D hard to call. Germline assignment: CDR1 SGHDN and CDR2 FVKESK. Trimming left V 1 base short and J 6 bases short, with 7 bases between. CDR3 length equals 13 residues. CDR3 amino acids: CASSQGLAQPQHF. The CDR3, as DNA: TGTGCCAGCAGCCAAGGGTTAGCTCAGCCCCAGCATTTT.

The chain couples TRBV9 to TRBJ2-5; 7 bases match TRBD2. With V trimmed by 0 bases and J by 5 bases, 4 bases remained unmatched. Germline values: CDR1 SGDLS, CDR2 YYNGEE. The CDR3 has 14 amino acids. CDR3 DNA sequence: TGTGCCAGCAGCGTAGAAGCGGGACGGGAGACCCAGTACTTC. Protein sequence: CASSVEAGRETQYF.

The CDR3 DNA sequence: TGTGCCAGTAGTATAGTACCAAGCTTCTTCTCTGGAAACACCATATATTTT. It yields the protein CASSIVPSFFSGNTIYF. This chain joins TRBV19 and TRBJ1-3; D remains unclear. Germline assignment: CDR1 LNHDA and CDR2 SQIVND (reference sequence). Trimming cost V 1 base and J 0 bases, with 13 bases left between them. This CDR3 is 17 amino acids long.

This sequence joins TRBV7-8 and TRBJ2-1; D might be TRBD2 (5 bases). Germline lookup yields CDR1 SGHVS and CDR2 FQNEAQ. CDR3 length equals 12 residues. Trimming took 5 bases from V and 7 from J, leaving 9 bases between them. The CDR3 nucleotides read TGTGCCAGCAGCCCGGGATCTAATGAGCAGTTCTTC. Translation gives CASSPGSNEQFF.

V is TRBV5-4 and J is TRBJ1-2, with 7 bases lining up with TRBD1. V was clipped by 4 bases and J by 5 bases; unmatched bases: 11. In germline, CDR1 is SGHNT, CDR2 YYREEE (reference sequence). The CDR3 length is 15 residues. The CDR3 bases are TGTGCCAGCAGCCCGGGACAGACAGGCTATTATGGCTACACCTTC. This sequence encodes CASSPGQTGYYGYTF. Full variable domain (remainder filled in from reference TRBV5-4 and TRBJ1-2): ETGVTQSPTHLIKTRGQQVTLRCSSQSGHNTVSWYQQALGQGPQFIFQYYREEENGRGNFPPRFSGLQFPNYSSELNVNALELDDSALYLCASSPGQTGYYGYTFGSGTRLTVV.

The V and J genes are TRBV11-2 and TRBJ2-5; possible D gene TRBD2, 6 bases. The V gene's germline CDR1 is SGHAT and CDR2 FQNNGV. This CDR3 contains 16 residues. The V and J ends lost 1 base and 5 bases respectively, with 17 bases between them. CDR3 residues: CASSLGGAGRRETQYF. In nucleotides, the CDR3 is TGTGCCAGCAGCTTAGGTGGGGCGGGAAGAAGGGAGACCCAGTACTTC.

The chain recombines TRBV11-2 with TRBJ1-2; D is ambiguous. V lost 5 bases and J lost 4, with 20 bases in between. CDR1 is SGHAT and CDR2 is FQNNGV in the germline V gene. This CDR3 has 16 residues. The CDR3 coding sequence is TGTGCCAGCAGCACCCCCCTCCGGCGACCTACCTATGGCTACACCTTC. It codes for CASSTPLRRPTYGYTF.

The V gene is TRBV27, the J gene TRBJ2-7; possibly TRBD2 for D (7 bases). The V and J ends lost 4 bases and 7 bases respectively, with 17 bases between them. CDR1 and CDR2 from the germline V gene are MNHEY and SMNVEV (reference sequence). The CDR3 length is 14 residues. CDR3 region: CASSYGGGPGEQYF. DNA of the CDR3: TGTGCCAGCAGTTATGGGGGGGGGCCTGGGGAGCAGTACTTC.

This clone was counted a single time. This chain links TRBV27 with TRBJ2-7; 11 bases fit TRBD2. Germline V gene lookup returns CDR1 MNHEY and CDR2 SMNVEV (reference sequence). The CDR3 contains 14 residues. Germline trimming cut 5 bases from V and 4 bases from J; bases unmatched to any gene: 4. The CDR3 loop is CASSPWTSGYEQYF. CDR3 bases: TGTGCCAGCAGTCCTTGGACTAGCGGGTACGAGCAGTACTTC.

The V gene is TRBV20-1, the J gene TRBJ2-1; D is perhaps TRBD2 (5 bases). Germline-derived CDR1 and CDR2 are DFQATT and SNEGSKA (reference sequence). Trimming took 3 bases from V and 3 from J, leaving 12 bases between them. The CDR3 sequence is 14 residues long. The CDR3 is CSASRTEGYNEQFF. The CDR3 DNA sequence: TGCAGTGCTAGTAGGACCGAGGGCTACAATGAGCAGTTCTTC.

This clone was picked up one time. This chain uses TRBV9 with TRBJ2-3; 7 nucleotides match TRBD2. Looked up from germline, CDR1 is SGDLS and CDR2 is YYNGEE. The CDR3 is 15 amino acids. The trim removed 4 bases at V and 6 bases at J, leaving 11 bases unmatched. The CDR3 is CASSPRDYNRDTQYF. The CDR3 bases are TGTGCCAGCAGCCCGAGGGACTACAATCGGGATACGCAGTATTTT.

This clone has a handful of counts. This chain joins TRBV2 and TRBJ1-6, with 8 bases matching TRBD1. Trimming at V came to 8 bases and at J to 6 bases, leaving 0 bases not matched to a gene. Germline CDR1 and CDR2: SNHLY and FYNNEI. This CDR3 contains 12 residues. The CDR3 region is CASDRGNSPLHF. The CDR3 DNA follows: TGTGCCAGCGACAGGGGTAATTCACCCCTCCACTTT.

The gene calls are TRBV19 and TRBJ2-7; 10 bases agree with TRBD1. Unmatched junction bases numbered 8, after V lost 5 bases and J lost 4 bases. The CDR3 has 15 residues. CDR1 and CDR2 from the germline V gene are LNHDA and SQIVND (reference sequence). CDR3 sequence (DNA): TGTGCCAGTAGTGACAGGGGGCGCGTTGGATACGAGCAGTACTTC. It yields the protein CASSDRGRVGYEQYF.

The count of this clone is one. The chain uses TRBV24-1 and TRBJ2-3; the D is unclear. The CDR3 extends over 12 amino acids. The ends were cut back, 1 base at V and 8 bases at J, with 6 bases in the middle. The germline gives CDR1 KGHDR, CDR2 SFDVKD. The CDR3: CATSDFVGTQYF. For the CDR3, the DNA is TGTGCCACCAGTGATTTTGTGGGTACGCAGTATTTT.

The CDR3 bases are TGTGCCAGCAGCAAAAGGACAGGAGCTTTCTTT. This codes for CASSKRTGAFF. V gene TRBV21-1 combines with J gene TRBJ1-1; no check of the table's D call, TRBD1, against the DNA was made. TRBV21-1 is termed a pseudogene. The CDR3 totals 11 residues.

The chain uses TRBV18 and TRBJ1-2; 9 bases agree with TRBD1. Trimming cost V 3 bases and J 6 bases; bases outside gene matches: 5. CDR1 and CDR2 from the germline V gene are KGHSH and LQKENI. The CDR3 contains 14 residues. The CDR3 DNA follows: TGTGCCAGCTCACCGGGACAGGGAAGGCATGGCTACACCTTC. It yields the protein CASSPGQGRHGYTF.

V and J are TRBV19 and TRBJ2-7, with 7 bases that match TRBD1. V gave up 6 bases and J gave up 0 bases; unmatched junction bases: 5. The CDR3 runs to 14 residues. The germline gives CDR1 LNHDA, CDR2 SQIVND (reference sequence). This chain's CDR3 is CASRLGQNSYEQYF. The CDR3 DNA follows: TGTGCCAGTAGACTGGGACAGAACTCCTACGAGCAGTACTTC.

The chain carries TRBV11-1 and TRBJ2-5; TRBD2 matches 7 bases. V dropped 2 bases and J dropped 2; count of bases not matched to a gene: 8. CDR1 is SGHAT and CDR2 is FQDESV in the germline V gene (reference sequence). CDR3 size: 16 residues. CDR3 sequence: CASSLMGGNQQETQYF. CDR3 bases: TGTGCCAGCAGCTTAATGGGAGGGAACCAGCAAGAGACCCAGTACTTC.

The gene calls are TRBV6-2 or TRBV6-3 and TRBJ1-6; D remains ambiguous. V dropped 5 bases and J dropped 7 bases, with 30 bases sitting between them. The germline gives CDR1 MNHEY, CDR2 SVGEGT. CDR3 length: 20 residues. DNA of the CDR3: TGTGCCAGCAGTCGGGTTGGCAAATCTGGCTTTGGTCTACAGAATTCACCCCTCCACTTT. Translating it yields CASSRVGKSGFGLQNSPLHF.

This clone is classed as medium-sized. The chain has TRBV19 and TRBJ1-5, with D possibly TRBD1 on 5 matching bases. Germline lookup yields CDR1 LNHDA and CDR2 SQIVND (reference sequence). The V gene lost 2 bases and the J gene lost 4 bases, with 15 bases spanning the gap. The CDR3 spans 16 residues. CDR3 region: CASSIRRTGRNQPQHF. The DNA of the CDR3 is TGTGCCAGTAGTATAAGGCGAACAGGACGAAATCAGCCCCAGCATTTT.

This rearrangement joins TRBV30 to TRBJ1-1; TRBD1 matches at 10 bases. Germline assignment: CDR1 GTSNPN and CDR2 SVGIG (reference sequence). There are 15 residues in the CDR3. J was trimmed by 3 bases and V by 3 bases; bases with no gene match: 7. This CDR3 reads CAWSIGTGVHTEAFF. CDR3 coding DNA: TGTGCCTGGAGCATCGGGACAGGGGTTCACACTGAAGCTTTCTTT.

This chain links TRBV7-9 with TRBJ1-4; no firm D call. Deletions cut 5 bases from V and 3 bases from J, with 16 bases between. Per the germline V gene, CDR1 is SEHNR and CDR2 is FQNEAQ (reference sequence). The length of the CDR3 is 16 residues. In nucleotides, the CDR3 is TGTGCCAGCAGCCTAGGTGTAGGCCAGGCTAATGAAAAACTGTTTTTT. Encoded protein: CASSLGVGQANEKLFF.

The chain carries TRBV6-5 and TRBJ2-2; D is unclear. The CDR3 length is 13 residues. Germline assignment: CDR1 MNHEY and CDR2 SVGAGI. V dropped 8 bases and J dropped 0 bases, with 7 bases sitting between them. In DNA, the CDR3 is TGTGCCAGCCTCCGAGCGAACACCGGGGAGCTGTTTTTT. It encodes CASLRANTGELFF.